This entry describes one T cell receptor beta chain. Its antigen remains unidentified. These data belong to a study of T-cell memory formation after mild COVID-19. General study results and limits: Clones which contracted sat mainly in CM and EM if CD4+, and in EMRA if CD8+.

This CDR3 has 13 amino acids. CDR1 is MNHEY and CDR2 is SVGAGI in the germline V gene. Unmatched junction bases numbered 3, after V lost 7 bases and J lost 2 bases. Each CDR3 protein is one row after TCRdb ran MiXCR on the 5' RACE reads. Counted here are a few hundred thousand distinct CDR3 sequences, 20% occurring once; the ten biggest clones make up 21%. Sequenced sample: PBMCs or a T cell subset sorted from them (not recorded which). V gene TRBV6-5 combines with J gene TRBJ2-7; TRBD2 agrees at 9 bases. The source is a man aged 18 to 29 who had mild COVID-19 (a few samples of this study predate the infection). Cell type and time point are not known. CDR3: CASKLAGPYEQYF. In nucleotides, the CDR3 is TGTGCCAGCAAACTAGCGGGCCCCTACGAGCAGTACTTC.